This T cell receptor beta chain originates from a study of cytomegalovirus exposure and HLA in healthy donors (dated by TCRdb to about 2017). Broadly, across the study: According to a later analysis, one platform produced both the 110 or so validation repertoires and the 550 to 800 repertoires of the first cohort. The study combined high-throughput TCR immunosequencing, statistical association of individual TCRs with disease status, and machine learning to predict cytomegalovirus infection status. The study aimed to test whether cataloging public T cell receptors could reveal signatures of past pathogen exposure. Besides the first cohort of 500 to 700 subjects, a separate validation cohort made up of some 110 different subjects was used.

Concerning this clone: The clone's antigen remains unknown. The record has no base qualities; no much larger clone is one base away.

The method behind the library was the immunoSEQ multiplex PCR assay. The authors' pipeline ran thus. A statistical classification framework was developed to diagnose cytomegalovirus status using the catalog of TCR beta chain sequences. This is the immuneACCESS table as TCRdb keeps it, with only in-frame sequences that have V and J called. A part of the clones is gone; compared with another copy, unresolved V genes explain less than half, and the rest is unexplained. Clone size and the V and J calls come from that table; the DNA yielded D and trimming. Across this sample there are roughly 300,000 clones, with roughly 90% seen only once. Clones ranked in the top ten supply approximately 0.95% of the sample. Trimming at the junction amounts to 3 bases on V and 2 bases on J, and the germline ends lie 13 bases apart. The germline V gene sets CDR1 to SGHRS and CDR2 to YFSETQ. Including cysteine and phenylalanine, the CDR3 has 15 amino acids. The kept DNA is CDR3 alone, 45 bases in frame from the first base.

Separate from the roughly 650-subject first cohort, the validation cohort of 95 to 150 subjects was the group to which the donors belonged. The full study reports these points: Across donors, most TCR sequences were observed very rarely, whereas some public TCRs were present in many individuals. Subsequent analysis determined that TCRs grouped into clusters in the first cohort also showed a tendency toward co-occurrence across the 90 to 150 validation repertoires, and 94% of cluster scores exceeded 0. A total of 150 to 200 TCR beta chains were listed by the study as associated with cytomegalovirus. It was suggested by the authors that the approach could potentially be generalized to other disease states and immunological phenotypes. A later analysis lacked HLA typing for the validation cohort, so it scored co-occurrence in that cohort across all 130 or so repertoires. In vitro tests confirmed that three of the cytomegalovirus-associated TCR beta chains recognize cytomegalovirus antigens. The classifier was reported to diagnose cytomegalovirus status with high specificity and sensitivity in both the original and validation cohorts.

The receptor chain draws on TRBV5-1 and TRBJ2-3; D gene: possibly TRBD1, on 5 matching bases. This receptor was taken from a woman younger than 30 in good health and CMV-seronegative. Sequencing used PBMCs. The base sequence is TGCGCCAGCAGCTCCGGACACCCACTCACAGATACGCAGTATTTT. Its coded protein is CASSSGHPLTDTQYF. Beyond the CDR3, the reference TRBV5-1 and TRBJ2-3 genes provide the residues; the full variable domain reads: KAGVTQTPRYLIKTRGQQVTLSCSPISGHRSVSWYQQTPGQGLQFLFEYFSETQRNKGNFPGRFSGRQFSNSRSEMNVSTLELGDSALYLCASSSGHPLTDTQYFGPGTRLTVL.